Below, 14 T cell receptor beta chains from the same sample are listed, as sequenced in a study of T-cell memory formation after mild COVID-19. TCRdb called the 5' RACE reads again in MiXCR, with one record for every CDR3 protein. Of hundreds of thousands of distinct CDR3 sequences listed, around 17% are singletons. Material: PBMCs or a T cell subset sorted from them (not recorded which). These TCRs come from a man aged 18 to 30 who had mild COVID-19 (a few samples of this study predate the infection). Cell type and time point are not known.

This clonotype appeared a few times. CDR3 nucleotide sequence: TGCGCCAGCAGAGGCGACGGTGTTGGGACCCAGTACTTC. Translation gives CASRGDGVGTQYF. J is TRBJ2-5 and V is TRBV5-1; no reliable D call. The CDR3 has 13 residues. The germline V gene has CDR1 SGHRS and CDR2 YFSETQ. Trimming stripped 5 bases from V and 7 bases from J, with 15 bases between. Looking up the rest from reference TRBV5-1 and TRBJ2-5 gives the full variable domain: KAGVTQTPRYLIKTRGQQVTLSCSPISGHRSVSWYQQTPGQGLQFLFEYFSETQRNKGNFPGRFSGRQFSNSRSEMNVSTLELGDSALYLCASRGDGVGTQYFGPGTRLLVL.

The CDR3 coding sequence is TGCAGCGTTGAGGGGGTCACCCAAGAGACCCAGTACTTC. Encoded protein: CSVEGVTQETQYF. The chain couples TRBV29-1 to TRBJ2-5; either TRBD1 or TRBD2 may supply D (5 bases each). Germline V lookup: CDR1 SQVTM, CDR2 ANQGSEA. Trimming pared 3 bases from V and 1 base from J, leaving 9 bases between. The CDR3 loop spans 13 amino acids. Using reference TRBV29-1 and TRBJ2-5 for the parts outside the CDR3, the full variable domain is SAVISQKPSRDICQRGTSLTIQCQVDSQVTMMFWYRQQPGQSLTLIATANQGSEATYESGFVIDKFPISRPNLTFSTLTVSNMSPEDSSIYLCSVEGVTQETQYFGPGTRLLVL.

CDR3 nucleotides: TGTGCCAGCAGGCCCGGGACAGGGGACACCGGGGAGCTGTTTTTT. Residues: CASRPGTGDTGELFF. The chain uses TRBV5-6 and TRBJ2-2; 10 nucleotides match TRBD1. The CDR3 consists of 15 residues. V lost 5 bases, J lost 3 bases, and 4 bases stayed unmatched. CDR1 is SGHDT and CDR2 is YYEEEE in the germline V gene.

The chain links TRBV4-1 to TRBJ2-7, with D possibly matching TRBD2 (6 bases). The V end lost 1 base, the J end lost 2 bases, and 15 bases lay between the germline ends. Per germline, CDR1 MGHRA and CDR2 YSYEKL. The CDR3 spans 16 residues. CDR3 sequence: CASSQGRGRSTYEQYV. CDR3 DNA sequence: TGCGCCAGCAGCCAAGGGCGGGGACGGAGCACCTACGAGCAGTACGTC.

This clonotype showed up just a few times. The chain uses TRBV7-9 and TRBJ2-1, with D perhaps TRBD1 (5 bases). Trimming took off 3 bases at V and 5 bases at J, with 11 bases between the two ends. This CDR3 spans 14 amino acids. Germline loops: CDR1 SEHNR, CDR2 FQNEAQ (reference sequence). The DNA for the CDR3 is TGTGCCAGCAGCTTCAGGGCCCTGGACAATGAGCAGTTCTTC. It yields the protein CASSFRALDNEQFF.

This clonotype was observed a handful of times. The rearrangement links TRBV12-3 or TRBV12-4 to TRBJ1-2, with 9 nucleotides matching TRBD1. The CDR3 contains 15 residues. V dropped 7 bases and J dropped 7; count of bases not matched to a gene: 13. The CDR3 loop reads CASIPQGQGEGGYTF. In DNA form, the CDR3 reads TGTGCCAGCATCCCCCAGGGACAGGGTGAAGGTGGCTACACCTTC.

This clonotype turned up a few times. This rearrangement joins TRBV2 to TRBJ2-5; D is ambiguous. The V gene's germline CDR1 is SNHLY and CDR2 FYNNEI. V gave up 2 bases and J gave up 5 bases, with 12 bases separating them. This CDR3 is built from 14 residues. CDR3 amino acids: CASSERSGSETQYF. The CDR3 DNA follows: TGTGCCAGCAGTGAACGGTCGGGTTCGGAGACCCAGTACTTC.

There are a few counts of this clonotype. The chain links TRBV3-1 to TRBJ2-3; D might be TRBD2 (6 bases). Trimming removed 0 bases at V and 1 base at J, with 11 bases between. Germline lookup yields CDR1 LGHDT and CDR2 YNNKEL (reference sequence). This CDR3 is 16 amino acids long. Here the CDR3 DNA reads TGTGCCAGCAGCCAAGAGGATAGCGGCCGCACAGATACGCAGTATTTT. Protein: CASSQEDSGRTDTQYF.

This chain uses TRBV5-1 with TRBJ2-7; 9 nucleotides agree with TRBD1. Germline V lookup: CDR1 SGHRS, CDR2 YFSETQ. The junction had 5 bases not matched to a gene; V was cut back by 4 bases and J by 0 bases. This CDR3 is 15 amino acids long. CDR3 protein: CASSPRDRDSYEQYF. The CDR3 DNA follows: TGCGCCAGCAGCCCCCGGGACAGGGACTCCTACGAGCAGTACTTC.

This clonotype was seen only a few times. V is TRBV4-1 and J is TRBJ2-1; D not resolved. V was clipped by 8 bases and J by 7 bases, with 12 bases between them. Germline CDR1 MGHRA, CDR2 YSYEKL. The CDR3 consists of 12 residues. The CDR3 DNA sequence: TGCGCCAGCGGCGGTCCGTGGAATGAGCAGTTCTTC. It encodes CASGGPWNEQFF.

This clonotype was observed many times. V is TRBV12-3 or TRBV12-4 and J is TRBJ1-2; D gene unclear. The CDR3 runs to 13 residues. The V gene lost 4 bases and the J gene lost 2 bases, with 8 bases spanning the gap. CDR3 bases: TGTGCCAGCAGTTCCGCGGTAAACTATGGCTACACCTTC. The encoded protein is CASSSAVNYGYTF.

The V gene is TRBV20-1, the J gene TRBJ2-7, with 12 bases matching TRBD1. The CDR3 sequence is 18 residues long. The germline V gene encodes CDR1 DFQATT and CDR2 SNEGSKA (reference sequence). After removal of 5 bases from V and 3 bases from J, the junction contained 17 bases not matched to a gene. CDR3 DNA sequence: TGCAGTGCTCGACCACAGGGACAGGGGGCAGGGGTTTACTACGAGCAGTACGTC. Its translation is CSARPQGQGAGVYYEQYV.

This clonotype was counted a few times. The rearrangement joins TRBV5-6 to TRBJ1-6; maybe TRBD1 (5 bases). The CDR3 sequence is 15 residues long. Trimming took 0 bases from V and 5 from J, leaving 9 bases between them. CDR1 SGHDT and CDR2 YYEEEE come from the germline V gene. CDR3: CASSLGGGDNSPLHF. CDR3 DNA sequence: TGTGCCAGCAGCTTGGGGGGCGGAGATAATTCACCCCTCCACTTT.

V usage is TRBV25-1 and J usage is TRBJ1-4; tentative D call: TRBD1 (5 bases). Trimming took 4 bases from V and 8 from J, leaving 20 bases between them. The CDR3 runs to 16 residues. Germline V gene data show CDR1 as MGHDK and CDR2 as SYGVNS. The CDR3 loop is CASSGTETGLYEKLFF. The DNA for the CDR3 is TGTGCCAGCAGTGGGACCGAAACAGGACTTTACGAAAAACTGTTTTTT.